What follows is one TCR beta chain and its context. Its target is not known. Using immunoSEQ multiplex PCR, the repertoire was profiled, and TCRdb retains in-frame clones only, with some absent. The sample includes tens of thousands of clones, under 80% of them seen just once. With ipilimumab providing CTLA-4 blockade, focal radiation was administered to patients who had chemo-refractory metastatic non-small-cell lung cancer. The sample belongs to a study of radiotherapy plus CTLA-4 blockade in lung cancer. Background on the study: Among patients, under 20% showed objective responses, and approximately 29% had disease control. Study-level results: Subsequent to radiotherapy plus ipilimumab, tumor-derived TCR clones underwent expansion in blood. Response was reportedly best predicted by early blood T cell clone dynamics, with interferon-beta.

The CDR3 sequence is 12 residues long. Germline values: CDR1 MNHNS, CDR2 SASEGT. Trimming shortened V by 6 bases and J by 6 bases, and 11 bases separated the two germline ends. V gene TRBV6-1 combines with J gene TRBJ1-1; unclear D gene. This specimen consisted of peripheral blood, obtained from a patient treated with radiotherapy plus ipilimumab. This clonotype was obtained from a human donor with non-small cell lung cancer who had stable disease on radiotherapy plus ipilimumab. As DNA, the CDR3 is TGTGCCAGCAGCCCATCGAGGGCTGAAGCTTTCTTT. It translates to CASSPSRAEAFF.